The TCR beta chain described here comes from a study of blood T cell repertoires in COVID-19. Study background: Acute-phase and convalescent COVID-19 samples originated in the United States, Italy and Spain.

The CDR3 is made up of 13 amino acids. Germline V lookup: CDR1 KGHDR, CDR2 SFDVKD. V was clipped by 0 bases and J by 9 bases, with 11 bases between them. Per the study methods: How many nucleated cells were present was estimated from reference gene primer amplification. Method: immunoSEQ multiplex PCR; TCRdb's copy keeps in-frame clones and lacks some. That table furnishes V, J and clone size, whereas the DNA furnished D and trimming. The sample holds around 320,000 clones, roughly 89% seen once. The study recruited people aged about 18 to 89 years across roughly 25 US areas. This rearrangement joins TRBV24-1 to TRBJ2-7; D is perhaps TRBD1 (6 bases). Source material: PBMCs or T cells enriched from blood (not recorded which). The sequence was obtained from a woman younger than 30 with acute COVID-19. The CDR3 coding sequence is TGTGCCACCAGTGATTTGCCAGGGGCAGGGCAGTACTTC. The encoded protein is CATSDLPGAGQYF.